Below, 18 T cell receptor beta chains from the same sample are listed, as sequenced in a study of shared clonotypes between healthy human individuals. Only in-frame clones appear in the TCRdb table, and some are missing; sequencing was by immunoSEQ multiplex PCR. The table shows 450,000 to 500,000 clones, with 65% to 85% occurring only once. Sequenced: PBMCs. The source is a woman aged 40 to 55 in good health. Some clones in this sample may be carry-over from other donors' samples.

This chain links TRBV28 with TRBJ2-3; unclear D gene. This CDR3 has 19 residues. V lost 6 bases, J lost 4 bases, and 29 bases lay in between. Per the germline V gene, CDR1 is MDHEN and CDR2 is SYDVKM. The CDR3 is CASSYFLGSRRQNPDTQYF. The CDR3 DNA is TGTGCCAGCAGCTATTTTCTAGGGTCTAGGCGGCAAAACCCAGATACGCAGTATTTT.

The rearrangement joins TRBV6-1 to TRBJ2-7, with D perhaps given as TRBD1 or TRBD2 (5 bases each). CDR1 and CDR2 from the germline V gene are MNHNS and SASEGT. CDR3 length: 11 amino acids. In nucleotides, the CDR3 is TGTGCATGCTCGTCGGGGACCGAGCAGTACTTC. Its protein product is CACSSGTEQYF.

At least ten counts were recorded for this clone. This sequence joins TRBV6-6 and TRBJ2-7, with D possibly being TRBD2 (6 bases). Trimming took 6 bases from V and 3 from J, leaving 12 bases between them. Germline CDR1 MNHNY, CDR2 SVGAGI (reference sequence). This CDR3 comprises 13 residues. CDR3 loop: CASSLVGGYEQYF. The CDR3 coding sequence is TGTGCCAGCAGCCTTGTGGGGGGCTACGAGCAGTACTTC.

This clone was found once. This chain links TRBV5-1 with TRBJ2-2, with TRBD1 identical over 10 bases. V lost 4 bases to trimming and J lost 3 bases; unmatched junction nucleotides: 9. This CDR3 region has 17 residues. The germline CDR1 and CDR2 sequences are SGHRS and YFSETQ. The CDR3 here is CASSGTPGTGDTGELFF. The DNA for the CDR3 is TGCGCCAGCAGCGGGACTCCCGGGACAGGGGACACCGGGGAGCTGTTTTTT.

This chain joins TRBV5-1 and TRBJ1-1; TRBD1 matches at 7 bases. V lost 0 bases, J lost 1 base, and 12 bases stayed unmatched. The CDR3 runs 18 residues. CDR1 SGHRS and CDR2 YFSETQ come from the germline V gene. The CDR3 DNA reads TGCGCCAGCAGCTTGGGGGCAGGGGGAGTAAAGAGGAACACTGAAGCTTTCTTT. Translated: CASSLGAGGVKRNTEAFF.

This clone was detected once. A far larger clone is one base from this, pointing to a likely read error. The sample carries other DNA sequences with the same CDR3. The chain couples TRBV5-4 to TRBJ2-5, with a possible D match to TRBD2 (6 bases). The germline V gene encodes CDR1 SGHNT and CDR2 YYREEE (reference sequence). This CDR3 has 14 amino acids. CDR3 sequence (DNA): TGTGCCAGCAGCTTGGGTAGCGGCCAAGAGACACAGTACTTC. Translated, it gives CASSLGSGQETQYF.

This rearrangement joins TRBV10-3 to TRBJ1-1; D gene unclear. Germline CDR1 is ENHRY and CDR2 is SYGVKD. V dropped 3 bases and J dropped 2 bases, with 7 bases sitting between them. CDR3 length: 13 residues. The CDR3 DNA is TGTGCCATCAGTGAACGAGGTAACACTGAAGCTTTCTTT. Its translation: CAISERGNTEAFF.

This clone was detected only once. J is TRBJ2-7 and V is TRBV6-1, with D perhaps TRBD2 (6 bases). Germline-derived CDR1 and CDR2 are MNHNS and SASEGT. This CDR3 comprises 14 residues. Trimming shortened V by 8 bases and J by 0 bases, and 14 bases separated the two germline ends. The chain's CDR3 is CASRWGVLSYEQYF. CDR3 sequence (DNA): TGTGCCAGCCGGTGGGGGGTTCTCTCCTACGAGCAGTACTTC.

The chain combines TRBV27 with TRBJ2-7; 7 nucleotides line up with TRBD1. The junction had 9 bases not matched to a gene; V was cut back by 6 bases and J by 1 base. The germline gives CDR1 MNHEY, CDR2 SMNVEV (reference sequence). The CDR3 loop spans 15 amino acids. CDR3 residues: CASRPRQGWSYEQYF. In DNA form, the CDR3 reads TGTGCCAGCAGACCCCGACAGGGATGGTCCTACGAGCAGTACTTC.

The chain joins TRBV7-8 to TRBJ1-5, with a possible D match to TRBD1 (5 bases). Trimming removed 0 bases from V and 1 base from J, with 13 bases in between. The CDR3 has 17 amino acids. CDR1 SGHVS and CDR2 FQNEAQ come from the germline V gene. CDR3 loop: CASSLAPVGTSNQPQHF. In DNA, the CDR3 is TGTGCCAGCAGCTTAGCGCCGGTGGGGACGAGCAATCAGCCCCAGCATTTT.

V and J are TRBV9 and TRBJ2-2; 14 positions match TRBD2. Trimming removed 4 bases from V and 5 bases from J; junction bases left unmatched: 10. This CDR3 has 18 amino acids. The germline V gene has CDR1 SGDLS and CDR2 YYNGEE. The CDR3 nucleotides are TGTGCCAGCAGCTCCCCGGGACTAGCGGGAGAGGGGACCGGGGAGCTGTTTTTT. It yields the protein CASSSPGLAGEGTGELFF.

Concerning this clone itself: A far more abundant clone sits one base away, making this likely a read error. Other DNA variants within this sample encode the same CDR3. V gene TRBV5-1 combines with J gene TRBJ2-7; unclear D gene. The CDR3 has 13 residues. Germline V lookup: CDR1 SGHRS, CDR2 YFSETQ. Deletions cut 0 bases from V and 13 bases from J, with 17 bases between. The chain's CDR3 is CASSLGAFDGQYF. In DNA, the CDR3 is TGCGCCAGCAGCTTGGGGGCCTTTGATGGGCAATACTTC.

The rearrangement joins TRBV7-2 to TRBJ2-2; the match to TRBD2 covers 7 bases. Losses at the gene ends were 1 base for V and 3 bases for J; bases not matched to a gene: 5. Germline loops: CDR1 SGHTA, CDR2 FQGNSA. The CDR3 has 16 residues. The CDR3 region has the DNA TGTGCCAGCAGCTTAGTCCTGGGAGGGCACACCGGGGAGCTGTTTTTT. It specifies CASSLVLGGHTGELFF.

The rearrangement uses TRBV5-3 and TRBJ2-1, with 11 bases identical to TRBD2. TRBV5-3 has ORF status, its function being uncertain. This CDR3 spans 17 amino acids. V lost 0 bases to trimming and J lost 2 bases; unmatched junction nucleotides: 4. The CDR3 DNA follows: TGTGCCAGAAGCTTGGGGCGACTAGCGGGGACCTACAATGAGCAGTTCTTC. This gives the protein CARSLGRLAGTYNEQFF.

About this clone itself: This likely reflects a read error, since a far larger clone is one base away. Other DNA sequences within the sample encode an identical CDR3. CDR3 region: CASTRQGSGGYTF. In DNA, the CDR3 is TGTGCCAGCACGAGACAGGGGAGCGGTGGCTACACCTTC. This chain joins TRBV28 and TRBJ1-2; TRBD1 aligns across 8 bases. The CDR3 contains 13 residues. Germline lookup yields CDR1 MDHEN and CDR2 SYDVKM. The trim removed 7 bases at V and 7 bases at J, leaving 8 bases unmatched.

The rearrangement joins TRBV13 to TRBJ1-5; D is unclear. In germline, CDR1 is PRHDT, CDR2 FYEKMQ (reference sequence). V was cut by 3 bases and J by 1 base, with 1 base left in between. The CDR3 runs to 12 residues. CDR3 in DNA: TGTGCCAGCAGCTTCAGCAATCAGCCCCAGCATTTT. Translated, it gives CASSFSNQPQHF.

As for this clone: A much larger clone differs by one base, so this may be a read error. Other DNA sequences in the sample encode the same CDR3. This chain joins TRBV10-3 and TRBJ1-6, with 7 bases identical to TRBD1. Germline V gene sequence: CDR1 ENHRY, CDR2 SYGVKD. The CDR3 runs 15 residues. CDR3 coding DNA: TGTGCCATCAGCGAGTCGACAGGGAAGGAGTCACCCCTCCACTTT. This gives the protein CAISESTGKESPLHF.

Here the CDR3 DNA reads TGTGCCAGCAGCCCCTGGGGGGGGAACACCGGGGAGCTGTTTTTT. Amino acids: CASSPWGGNTGELFF. V and J are TRBV9 and TRBJ2-2, with TRBD2 identical over 7 bases. The germline gives CDR1 SGDLS, CDR2 YYNGEE. Trimming removed 4 bases from V and 1 base from J; junction bases left unmatched: 4. The CDR3 is 15 amino acids.